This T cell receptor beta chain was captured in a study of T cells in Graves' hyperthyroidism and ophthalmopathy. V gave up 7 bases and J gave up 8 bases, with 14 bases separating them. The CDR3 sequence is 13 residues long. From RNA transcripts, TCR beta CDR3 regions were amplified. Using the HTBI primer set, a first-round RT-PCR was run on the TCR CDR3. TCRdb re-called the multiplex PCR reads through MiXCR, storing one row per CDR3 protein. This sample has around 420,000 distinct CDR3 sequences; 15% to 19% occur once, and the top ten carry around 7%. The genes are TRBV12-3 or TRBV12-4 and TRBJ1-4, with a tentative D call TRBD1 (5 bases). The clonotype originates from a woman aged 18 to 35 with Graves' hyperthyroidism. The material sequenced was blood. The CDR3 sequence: CASMGGAAEKLFF. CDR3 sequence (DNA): TGTGCCAGCATGGGAGGGGCCGCGGAAAAACTGTTTTTT.